The TCR beta chain under discussion was sequenced for a study of T cells after yellow fever vaccination (dated by TCRdb to between 2018 and 2020). About the study as a whole: The SMART-Seq v4 Ultra Low Input RNA kit was used to prepare libraries from fractions with low cell numbers. To follow T-cell clones before and after both primary and booster YFV17D yellow fever vaccination, bulk TCR alpha and beta repertoires underwent longitudinal sequencing. Two healthy male donors, one aged 18 to 29 and one aged 30 to 40 years, made up the cohort. Blood samples were taken at several timepoints before and after primary and secondary immunization, and bulk PBMC replicates and cell subsets were isolated.

Overall results and qualifications from the work: A small fraction of clonotypes appeared in both the CD4 and CD8 compartments, likely as a result of convergent recombination. Compared with the primary T-cell response, the secondary T-cell response was weaker but faster, peaking on day 5 rather than day 15. Because abundant contaminating clonotypes from the bulk population could be contained in FACS-sorted repertoires, computational filtering was required. Most clones expanded after primary vaccination were re-detected after the booster (about 96% of CD4 and 80% to 90% of CD8), suggesting broad memory maintenance. The study included only a couple of donors, which limits how far the findings can be generalized.

On this clonotype: The antigen it recognizes is unknown. No qualities accompany the bases; no much larger clone lies one base away.

TCRdb records Illumina NovaSeq 6000 as the sequencer. Synthesis of TCR cDNA relied on 5'RACE template switching, a step that introduced a universal primer site along with unique molecular identifiers. Priming of cDNA synthesis was performed from both the TCR alpha and TCR beta constant segments. Two PCR steps were used to amplify libraries, with sample barcodes and sequencing adapters being added in the second step. Libraries were sequenced on Illumina HiSeq 2500 (2x100 bp) or NovaSeq (2x150 bp). Per the authors' processing: MIGEC was used to demultiplex reads and collapse the reads into UMI consensus sequences, and MiXCR was used for V(D)J alignment. Using edgeR on replicate PBMC samples, clonotypes were called vaccine-responding if FDR was below 0.01 and the log2 fold change was above 5 up to day 15. CD4 or CD8 identity was assigned to each bulk clonotype according to whether the clonotype was present at higher abundance in the sequenced CD4 repertoire or the sequenced CD8 repertoire. TCRdb cleaned the public reads at Q25 with fastp, built clones with MiXCR and kept in-frame beta chains. Rows with a matching CDR3 protein are joined into one entry that keeps the most common DNA and genes. The V and J calls follow TCRdb's processing rather than the paper's. The sample profile shows 130,000 or so distinct CDR3 sequences; 15% of them were found once. The top ten constitute about 40% of the sample.

According to the germline V gene (reference sequence), CDR1 reads SEHNR and CDR2 reads FQNEAQ. The junction carries 7 bases between V and J, which are trimmed by 5 bases and 2 bases respectively. There are 13 amino acids in the CDR3, from cysteine to phenylalanine inclusive. The sequence is cut down to CDR3 DNA, 39 bases in frame from base 1. What this sample's treatment or condition label stands for: live attenuated yellow fever vaccine strain. A standard Ficoll-Paque protocol was used to isolate PBMCs from peripheral blood. Dynabeads CD4 and CD8 positive selection kits were used to isolate CD4 and CD8 T-cell fractions. RNA was extracted with TriZol from bulk PBMCs, CD4 and CD8 fractions, and dextramer-positive and dextramer-negative fractions.

The receptor was isolated from a man aged 18 to 30 who received the YFV17D yellow fever vaccine. This specimen was CD8+ T cells sorted from PBMCs, taken 5 days after the yellow fever booster vaccination. The rearranged chain carries TRBV7-9 and TRBJ1-5, with the D segment identity uncertain. The CDR3 protein sequence reads: CASSPSGNQPQHF. Read as DNA, the sequence is TGTGCCAGCAGCCCGAGCGGCAATCAGCCCCAGCATTTT.